These 23 T cell receptor beta chains share one sample of origin, sequenced in a study of T cell changes during pregnancy in multiple sclerosis. TCRdb keeps only in-frame clones here, not all; method: immunoSEQ multiplex PCR. Among approximately 50,000 clones listed, roughly 94% were seen once. The input for sequencing was CD4+ T cells from peripheral blood mononuclear cells, taken in the third trimester of pregnancy. Receptor source: a female donor with multiple sclerosis, enrolled in a pregnancy study.

This clone was recorded only once. The chain's CDR3 is CAWSQGINQPQHF. The CDR3 DNA sequence: TGTGCCTGGAGTCAGGGGATCAATCAGCCCCAGCATTTT. V gene TRBV30 combines with J gene TRBJ1-5; TRBD1 is a possible D gene (6 bases). The CDR3 loop spans 13 amino acids. Germline CDR1 GTSNPN, CDR2 SVGIG (reference sequence). V was trimmed by 2 bases and J by 3 bases, leaving 8 bases between them.

The chain couples TRBV18 to TRBJ1-4; 8 nucleotides agree with TRBD1. V lost 5 bases, J lost 6 bases, and 5 bases stayed unmatched. This CDR3 region has 14 residues. The germline gives CDR1 KGHSH, CDR2 LQKENI. The CDR3 is CASSTRTGYEKLFF. The CDR3 DNA reads TGTGCCAGCTCAACCCGGACAGGGTATGAAAAACTGTTTTTT.

The chain employs TRBV9 and TRBJ2-2, with 7 bases that match TRBD2. The J segment lost 2 bases and the V segment lost 4 bases, leaving 5 bases of the junction unmatched. The CDR3 is made up of 15 amino acids. CDR1 and CDR2 from the germline V gene are SGDLS and YYNGEE. CDR3 residues: CASSSGLHNTGELFF. The CDR3 DNA reads as TGTGCCAGCAGCTCGGGACTACATAACACCGGGGAGCTGTTTTTT.

The chain carries TRBV28 and TRBJ2-1, with 7 nucleotides matching TRBD1. The junction had 10 bases not matched to a gene; V was cut back by 8 bases and J by 9 bases. Germline-derived CDR1 and CDR2 are MDHEN and SYDVKM. The length of the CDR3 is 13 residues. Here the CDR3 DNA reads TGTGCCAGCGGCGACAGGGTCGGACCTGAGCAGTTCTTC. Translation: CASGDRVGPEQFF.

The genes are TRBV9 and TRBJ2-3, with D tentatively TRBD2 (6 bases). Germline-derived CDR1 and CDR2 are SGDLS and YYNGEE. The CDR3 covers 14 residues. The V and J ends lost 4 bases and 2 bases respectively, with 11 bases between them. As DNA, the CDR3 is TGTGCCAGCAGCTGGGGGGAATACACAGATACGCAGTATTTT. Translation gives CASSWGEYTDTQYF. The variable domain in full, completed from reference TRBV9 and TRBJ2-3, reads DSGVTQTPKHLITATGQRVTLRCSPRSGDLSVYWYQQSLDQGLQFLIQYYNGEERAKGNILERFSAQQFPDLHSELNLSSLELGDSALYFCASSWGEYTDTQYFGPGTRLTVL.

The rearrangement uses TRBV9 and TRBJ1-2, with a possible D match to TRBD1 (5 bases). Germline CDR1 is SGDLS and CDR2 is YYNGEE. This CDR3 spans 16 amino acids. Trimming took off 0 bases at V and 3 bases at J, with 15 bases between the two ends. CDR3 sequence (DNA): TGTGCCAGCAGCGTAGGAGTGAACAGGCGTGACTATGGCTACACCTTC. Protein: CASSVGVNRRDYGYTF.

The chain is built from TRBV5-6 and TRBJ2-7, with D perhaps matching TRBD2 (5 bases). Trimming took off 4 bases at V and 4 bases at J, with 9 bases between the two ends. The CDR3 sequence is 12 residues long. The V gene's germline CDR1 is SGHDT and CDR2 YYEEEE. The CDR3 DNA reads TGTGCCAGCAGCGCTGGGAGTTACGAGCAGTACTTC. Its translation is CASSAGSYEQYF.

The chain uses TRBV7-2 and TRBJ2-7; TRBD2 agrees at 9 bases. Losses at the gene ends were 7 bases for V and 2 bases for J; bases not matched to a gene: 6. Germline CDR1 SGHTA, CDR2 FQGNSA. This CDR3 is 14 amino acids long. The CDR3 nucleotides are TGTGCCAGCAAGGTTAGCGGGGGTACCTACGAGCAGTACTTC. This sequence encodes CASKVSGGTYEQYF.

The rearrangement joins TRBV7-8 to TRBJ2-2, with 7 bases that match TRBD1. This CDR3 has 15 amino acids. Trimming cost V 3 bases and J 6 bases; bases outside gene matches: 7. Germline CDR1 reads SGHVS; CDR2 reads FQNEAQ. The DNA of the CDR3 is TGTGCCAGCAGCTTTACTAGAGGGGGCCCCGGGGAGCTGTTTTTT. Its protein product is CASSFTRGGPGELFF.

The chain combines TRBV23-1 with TRBJ2-5, with a tentative D call TRBD1 (5 bases). TRBV23-1 is reported as an ORF; its role is uncertain. The CDR3 contains 15 residues. V dropped 0 bases and J dropped 5 bases, with 13 bases sitting between them. CDR3 nucleotide sequence: TGCGCCAGCAGTCAATCCTACCAGGGAAGGGAGACCCAGTACTTC. The encoded protein is CASSQSYQGRETQYF.

The CDR3 sequence: CASSLQRRYTGELFF. The CDR3 DNA reads as TGTGCCAGCAGCTTGCAGCGGAGATACACCGGGGAGCTGTTTTTT. The chain is built from TRBV5-8 and TRBJ2-2; D is perhaps TRBD2 (5 bases). Per the germline V gene, CDR1 is SGHTS and CDR2 is YDEGEE. With 1 base removed from V and 3 bases from J, the gap between germline ends came to 10 bases. The CDR3 contains 15 residues.

The V gene is TRBV4-1, the J gene TRBJ1-5; 9 bases are a match to TRBD1. Trimming cost V 4 bases and J 6 bases; bases outside gene matches: 1. CDR1 and CDR2 from the germline V gene are MGHRA and YSYEKL. The length of the CDR3 is 13 residues. The CDR3 DNA reads as TGCGCCAGCAGCCGGGACAGGGTTCAGCCCCAGCATTTT. Its protein product is CASSRDRVQPQHF.

V gene TRBV5-6 combines with J gene TRBJ2-3; 8 bases are shared with TRBD2. V shed 4 bases and J 0 bases; nucleotides not matched to a gene: 10. CDR1 is SGHDT, CDR2 YYEEEE, per germline. The length of the CDR3 is 17 residues. CDR3 region: CASSRGGLTGSTDTQYF. CDR3 DNA: TGTGCCAGCAGCCGGGGGGGCCTGACAGGCAGCACAGATACGCAGTATTTT.

In this sample, this clone turned up once. V and J are TRBV15 and TRBJ1-1; D gene uncertain. CDR1 LNHNV and CDR2 YYDKDF come from the germline V gene (reference sequence). The CDR3 is made up of 16 amino acids. Trimming removed 1 base from V and 1 base from J, with 13 bases in between. The CDR3 nucleotides read TGTGCCACCAGCAGAGCCTCCGGACGGGGGAACACTGAAGCTTTCTTT. The encoded protein is CATSRASGRGNTEAFF.

This clone has only a few counts. This rearrangement joins TRBV11-1 to TRBJ2-3, with a weak D call TRBD1 (5 bases). Trimming shortened V by 3 bases and J by 4 bases, and 26 bases separated the two germline ends. Looked up from germline, CDR1 is SGHAT and CDR2 is FQDESV (reference sequence). This CDR3 has 19 residues. CDR3 nucleotide sequence: TGTGCCAGCAGCTTGAGTTGGTGGTCAGGGAATGGAATCCCAGATACGCAGTATTTT. Amino acid sequence: CASSLSWWSGNGIPDTQYF.

The gene calls are TRBV5-1 and TRBJ2-7; TRBD2 agrees at 13 bases. Trimming at V came to 4 bases and at J to 1 base, leaving 8 bases not matched to a gene. Germline V gene lookup returns CDR1 SGHRS and CDR2 YFSETQ. The CDR3 runs 17 residues. CDR3 sequence reads: CASSRGLAGLKSYEQYF. In DNA form, the CDR3 reads TGCGCCAGCAGCCGGGGACTAGCGGGACTTAAGTCCTACGAGCAGTACTTC.

The chain links TRBV7-6 to TRBJ1-2, with D maybe TRBD1 (5 bases). Germline V gene lookup returns CDR1 SGHVS and CDR2 FNYEAQ. The CDR3 contains 20 residues. V lost 4 bases and J 1 base, leaving 28 bases between the germline ends. CDR3 nucleotides: TGTGCCAGCAGCTCGGGGCCTCGGGGGACGGCTCACGGACTTAACTATGGCTACACCTTC. Encoded protein: CASSSGPRGTAHGLNYGYTF.

The rearrangement links TRBV10-3 to TRBJ2-4; 11 nucleotides align to TRBD1. V lost 5 bases and J lost 6; bases outside the gene matches: 6. In germline, CDR1 is ENHRY, CDR2 SYGVKD. The CDR3 totals 15 residues. The CDR3 loop reads CAISRTGGSRNIQYF. The CDR3, as DNA: TGTGCCATCAGTAGGACAGGGGGCTCCCGAAACATTCAGTACTTC.

The chain links TRBV18 to TRBJ2-1; TRBD2 is a possible D gene (6 bases). Looked up from germline, CDR1 is KGHSH and CDR2 is LQKENI. CDR3 length: 14 amino acids. Trimming cost V 3 bases and J 9 bases, with 15 bases left between them. CDR3 bases: TGTGCCAGCTCACCGGGACTTACAAGGGGTGAGCAGTTCTTC. Protein: CASSPGLTRGEQFF.

Here the CDR3 DNA reads TGCGCCAGCAGCCAGGGACAGGGGATTTACACAGATACGCAGTATTTT. This gives the protein CASSQGQGIYTDTQYF. V is TRBV4-3 and J is TRBJ2-3; 10 bases map to TRBD1. With 3 bases clipped from V and 2 bases from J, the junction kept 5 bases outside the gene matches. Germline CDR1 reads LGHNA; CDR2 reads YSLEER. This CDR3 region has 16 residues.

The rearrangement joins TRBV10-3 to TRBJ2-7, with a weak D call TRBD2 (5 bases). Germline V gene sequence: CDR1 ENHRY, CDR2 SYGVKD. The CDR3 runs to 13 residues. Trimming took 6 bases from V and 5 from J, leaving 14 bases between them. The CDR3 DNA sequence: TGTGCCATCAGAAGAGGGTCGGTAAACGAGCAGTACTTC. It codes for CAIRRGSVNEQYF.

CDR3 residues: CASSLVVRWAELNTEAFF. The CDR3 nucleotides are TGTGCCAGCAGCTTAGTGGTAAGGTGGGCAGAACTGAACACTGAAGCTTTCTTT. The chain has TRBV13 and TRBJ1-1; D gene ambiguous. This CDR3 spans 18 amino acids. The germline CDR1 and CDR2 sequences are PRHDT and FYEKMQ (reference sequence). The ends were cut back, 1 base at V and 0 bases at J, with 18 bases in the middle.

The J gene is TRBJ2-7, the V gene TRBV30; 7 bases are a match to TRBD2. Per the germline V gene, CDR1 is GTSNPN and CDR2 is SVGIG (reference sequence). The CDR3 loop spans 13 amino acids. V shed 6 bases and J 0 bases; nucleotides not matched to a gene: 5. The CDR3 DNA follows: TGTGCCTGTTCTAGCGGAAACTCCTACGAGCAGTACTTC. Protein product: CACSSGNSYEQYF.